The 4 T cell receptor beta chains presented below share a single source sample, sequenced in a study of cytomegalovirus exposure and HLA in healthy donors. Researchers ran the PCR with 60 Vbeta and 13 Jbeta primers. Sequencing was performed with immunoSEQ multiplex PCR; in TCRdb, only in-frame clones are kept and a portion is missing. The data show some 170,000 clones, 87% seen once. Sequencing was performed on PBMCs. Source of these receptors: a young woman in good health and CMV-seronegative.

The V call is TRBV7-8, the J call TRBJ2-7; maybe TRBD2 (5 bases). V was clipped by 5 bases and J by 7 bases, with 12 bases between them. This CDR3 is built from 12 residues. Germline CDR1 SGHVS, CDR2 FQNEAQ. Here the CDR3 DNA reads TGTGCCAGCAGCCCTAAGAGGGCGGAGCAGTACTTC. Translation: CASSPKRAEQYF.

As DNA, the CDR3 is TGTGCCAGCAGTATTATTAAGAGCTCCTACAATGAGCAGTTCTTC. Translated: CASSIIKSSYNEQFF. The chain joins TRBV6-6 to TRBJ2-1; D call uncertain. V was pared by 5 bases and J by 0 bases, with 11 bases between. The CDR3 is 15 amino acids. The germline gives CDR1 MNHNY, CDR2 SVGAGI (reference sequence).

This clone has more than one count but fewer than ten. The chain carries TRBV2 and TRBJ1-2, with 8 bases fitting TRBD1. The CDR3 spans 12 residues. The V segment lost 7 bases and the J segment 6 bases; nucleotides outside the gene matches: 4. Per germline, CDR1 SNHLY and CDR2 FYNNEI. The CDR3 nucleotides are TGTGCCAGCACGGACAGGGCGGATGGCTACACCTTC. Translation: CASTDRADGYTF.

This clone was picked up one time. The chain carries TRBV27 and TRBJ1-2; TRBD1 might be the D (5 bases). Per germline, CDR1 MNHEY and CDR2 SMNVEV (reference sequence). The length of the CDR3 is 13 residues. Between the trimmed V and J ends, which lost 2 bases and 4 bases, there was a span of 8 bases. CDR3 residues: CASSLRQGYGYTF. The CDR3 DNA sequence: TGTGCCAGCAGTTTAAGGCAGGGCTATGGCTACACCTTC.